This TCR beta chain is from a study of OX40 agonist ivuxolimab in advanced cancers. This CDR3 contains 15 residues. Germline assignment: CDR1 MNHEY and CDR2 SMNVEV (reference sequence). Trimming took off 3 bases at V and 3 bases at J, with 11 bases between the two ends. Findings and limits, study-wide: Some patients who did not respond also had low normalized T-cell clonal expansion. There was clonal expansion of CD4+ and CD8+ blood T cells by week 6 at 0.1 to 3.0 mg/kg.

Data came from immunoSEQ multiplex PCR; TCRdb stores just in-frame clones and leaves some out. The sample yields 70,000 to 80,000 clones, approximately 90% seen once. Of note for this clone: Its antigen is currently unknown.

This rearrangement joins TRBV27 to TRBJ2-2; possible D gene TRBD2, 7 bases. The specimen was CD4+ or CD8+ T cells sorted from blood, collected in a trial of the OX40 agonist ivuxolimab. The TCR sequence derives from an adult with an advanced solid tumor such as melanoma, head and neck, liver or kidney cancer. CDR3 sequence (DNA): TGTGCCAGCAGTTTGGGGGGGGCCCACACCGGGGAGCTGTTTTTT. Protein product: CASSLGGAHTGELFF.